This T cell receptor (beta chain) was found in a study of T cells expressing NK-cell markers. Study outcomes and limitations: Whether expanded NKG2C+ T cell clones recognized HCMV stayed uncertain.

TCRdb re-called the 5' RACE reads; every CDR3 protein appears as one record, without DNA. Its table lists 300,000 to 450,000 distinct CDR3 sequences. CDR3 length equals 13 residues. As for this clonotype: Antigen: not known.

This TCR was sampled from a man aged 18-75 years in good health. The chain has TRBV12-3 or TRBV12-4 and TRBJ2-7. The sequencing sample was made of blood T cells: a sorted CD56 or NKG2C T cell subset, CD4+ or CD8+ T cells, or bulk PBMC T cells (not recorded which). CDR3 region: CASSVLFSYEQYF.